Listed here are 8 T cell receptor beta chains from one sample, sequenced in a study of T cell changes during pregnancy in multiple sclerosis. Using immunoSEQ multiplex PCR, the repertoire was profiled, and TCRdb retains in-frame clones only, with some absent. The sample yields approximately 89,000 clones, 94% seen once. The input for sequencing was peripheral blood, taken in the third trimester of pregnancy. These receptors were taken from a female donor with multiple sclerosis, enrolled in a pregnancy study.

The chain joins TRBV6-5 to TRBJ2-7; perhaps TRBD1 as D (6 bases). Deletions cut 8 bases from V and 1 base from J, with 6 bases between. CDR3 size: 11 residues. Germline CDR1 reads MNHEY; CDR2 reads SVGAGI. The CDR3 bases are TGTGCCAGCGGACAGTCCTACGAGCAGTACTTC. Amino acids: CASGQSYEQYF.

This chain joins TRBV5-6 and TRBJ2-7; TRBD2 agrees at 11 bases. Trimming at V came to 3 bases and at J to 4 bases, leaving 6 bases not matched to a gene. This CDR3 comprises 15 residues. Germline V gene sequence: CDR1 SGHDT, CDR2 YYEEEE. CDR3 protein: CASSSSGGLQYEQYF. In DNA, the CDR3 is TGTGCCAGCAGCTCTAGCGGGGGGCTTCAATACGAGCAGTACTTC.

This chain links TRBV9 with TRBJ2-3; 10 bases are shared with TRBD1. CDR1 and CDR2 from the germline V gene are SGDLS and YYNGEE. V dropped 3 bases and J dropped 3; count of bases not matched to a gene: 10. The CDR3 sequence is 17 residues long. CDR3 in DNA: TGTGCCAGCAGCGCCTATCCGGGACAGGGGATTACAGATACGCAGTATTTT. It translates to CASSAYPGQGITDTQYF.

This clone was counted a single time. Here the CDR3 reads CASSSGQGHQPQHF. The CDR3 nucleotides read TGTGCCAGCAGCTCCGGACAGGGACATCAGCCCCAGCATTTT. V gene TRBV7-2 combines with J gene TRBJ1-5; 8 nucleotides line up with TRBD1. The V gene end was trimmed by 4 bases and the J gene end by 5 bases; junction bases not matched to a gene: 4. The CDR3 loop spans 14 amino acids. The germline V gene has CDR1 SGHTA and CDR2 FQGNSA.

The chain links TRBV5-1 to TRBJ2-7, with 14 bases that match TRBD2. Germline loops: CDR1 SGHRS, CDR2 YFSETQ. This CDR3 has 18 residues. The ends lost 4 bases at V and 0 bases at J; junction bases unmatched: 9. The CDR3 DNA is TGCGCCAGCAGCCCGGGACTAGCGGGGGCCCTCGACTCCTACGAGCAGTACTTC. Protein product: CASSPGLAGALDSYEQYF. Full variable domain (outside the CDR3, taken from reference TRBV5-1 and TRBJ2-7): KAGVTQTPRYLIKTRGQQVTLSCSPISGHRSVSWYQQTPGQGLQFLFEYFSETQRNKGNFPGRFSGRQFSNSRSEMNVSTLELGDSALYLCASSPGLAGALDSYEQYFGPGTRLTVT.

The chain carries TRBV6-6 and TRBJ1-4; the match to TRBD1 covers 7 bases. The trim removed 8 bases at V and 2 bases at J, leaving 5 bases unmatched. CDR1 and CDR2 (germline): MNHNY, SVGAGI (reference sequence). The CDR3 sequence is 14 residues long. In DNA form, the CDR3 reads TGTGCCAGCTCCGACAGGGCCACTAATGAAAAACTGTTTTTT. Its translation is CASSDRATNEKLFF.

In nucleotides, the CDR3 is TGTGCCAGCAGCTCGGACAGGGAAACCTACGAGCAGTACTTC. The encoded protein is CASSSDRETYEQYF. J is TRBJ2-7 and V is TRBV5-8, with TRBD1 matching over 8 bases. Germline V CDR1 and CDR2: SGHTS, YDEGEE. Trimming cost V 3 bases and J 2 bases; bases outside gene matches: 4. The CDR3 has 14 residues.

The chain links TRBV30 to TRBJ2-7; D remains ambiguous. Germline-derived CDR1 and CDR2 are GTSNPN and SVGIG (reference sequence). V lost 6 bases to trimming and J lost 0 bases, with 6 bases between them. The CDR3 runs to 11 residues. CDR3 in amino acids: CACATSYEQYF. The CDR3 DNA reads TGTGCCTGTGCTACCTCCTACGAGCAGTACTTC.